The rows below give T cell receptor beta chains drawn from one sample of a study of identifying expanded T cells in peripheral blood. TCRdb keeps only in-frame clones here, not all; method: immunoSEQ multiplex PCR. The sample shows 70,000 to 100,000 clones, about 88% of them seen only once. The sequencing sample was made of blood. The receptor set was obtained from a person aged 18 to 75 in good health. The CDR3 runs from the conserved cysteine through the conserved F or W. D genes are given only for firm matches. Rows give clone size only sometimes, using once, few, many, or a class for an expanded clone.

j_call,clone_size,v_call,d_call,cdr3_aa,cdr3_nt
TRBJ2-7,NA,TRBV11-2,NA,CASSLDPSSYEQYF,TGTGCCAGCAGCTTAGACCCCAGCTCCTACGAGCAGTACTTC
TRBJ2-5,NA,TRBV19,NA,CASSIRSGTQETQYF,TGTGCCAGTAGTATACGGTCCGGGACGCAAGAGACCCAGTACTTC
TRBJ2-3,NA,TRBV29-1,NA,CSVEGPGATDTQYF,TGCAGCGTTGAAGGACCCGGGGCCACAGATACGCAGTATTTT
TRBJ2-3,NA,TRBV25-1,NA,CASSGRDPYTDTQYF,TGTGCCAGCAGTGGTAGGGACCCCTACACAGATACGCAGTATTTT
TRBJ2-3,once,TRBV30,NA,CAWSGRRTDTQYF,TGTGCCTGGAGTGGGCGGCGCACAGATACGCAGTATTTT
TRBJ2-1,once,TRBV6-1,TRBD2,CASSEYLAGEQFF,TGTGCCAGCAGTGAATACCTAGCGGGCGAGCAGTTCTTC
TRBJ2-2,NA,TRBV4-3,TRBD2,CASSQVASGRILSGTGELFF,TGCGCCAGCAGCCAAGTCGCTAGCGGGAGGATTCTTTCGGGCACCGGGGAGCTGTTTTTT
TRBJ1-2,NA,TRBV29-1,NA,CSVEENGYTF,TGCAGCGTTGAAGAAAACGGCTACACCTTC
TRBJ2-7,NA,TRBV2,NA,CASSLEAPYEQYF,TGTGCCAGCAGCCTGGAGGCCCCCTACGAGCAGTACTTC
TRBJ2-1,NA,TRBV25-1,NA,CASRSGLTYNEQFF,TGTGCCAGCAGGTCCGGGTTAACCTACAATGAGCAGTTCTTC
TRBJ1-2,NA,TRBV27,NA,CASKPSRSYYGYTF,TGTGCCAGCAAACCCTCCCGGAGCTACTATGGCTACACCTTC
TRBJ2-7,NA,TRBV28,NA,CASTRGASYEQYF,TGTGCCAGCACAAGGGGGGCGTCCTACGAGCAGTACTTC
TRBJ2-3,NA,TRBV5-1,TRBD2,CASSLELAGTDTQYF,TGCGCCAGCAGCTTGGAACTAGCGGGAACAGATACGCAGTATTTT
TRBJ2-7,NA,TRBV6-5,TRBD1,CASSINRGAYEQYF,TGTGCCAGCAGCATTAACAGGGGTGCCTACGAGCAGTACTTC
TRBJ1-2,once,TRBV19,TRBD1,CASSLPGTGTYGYTF,TGTGCCAGTAGTCTACCCGGGACAGGGACCTATGGCTACACCTTC